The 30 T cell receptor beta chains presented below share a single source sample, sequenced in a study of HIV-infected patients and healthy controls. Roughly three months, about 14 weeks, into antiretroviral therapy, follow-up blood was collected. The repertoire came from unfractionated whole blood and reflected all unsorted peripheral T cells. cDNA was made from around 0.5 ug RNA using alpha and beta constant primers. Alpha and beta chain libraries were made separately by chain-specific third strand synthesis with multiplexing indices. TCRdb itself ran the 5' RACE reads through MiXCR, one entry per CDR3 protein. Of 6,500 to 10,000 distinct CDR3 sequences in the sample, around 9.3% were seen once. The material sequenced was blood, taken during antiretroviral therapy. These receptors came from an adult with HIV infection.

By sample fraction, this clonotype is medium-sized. CDR3 in DNA: TGTGCCAGCACCGGAGGGGTAGCGGGGCAGTACTTC. Protein sequence: CASTGGVAGQYF. The chain couples TRBV12-3 or TRBV12-4 to TRBJ2-4; 8 nucleotides align to TRBD2. The CDR3 runs to 12 residues. V dropped 7 bases and J dropped 13; count of bases not matched to a gene: 9.

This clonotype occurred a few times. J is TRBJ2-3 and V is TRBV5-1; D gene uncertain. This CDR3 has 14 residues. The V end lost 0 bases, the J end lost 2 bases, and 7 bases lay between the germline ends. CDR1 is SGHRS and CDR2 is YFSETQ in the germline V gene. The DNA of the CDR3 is TGCGCCAGCAGCTTGGCGGCAGACACAGATACGCAGTATTTT. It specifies CASSLAADTDTQYF.

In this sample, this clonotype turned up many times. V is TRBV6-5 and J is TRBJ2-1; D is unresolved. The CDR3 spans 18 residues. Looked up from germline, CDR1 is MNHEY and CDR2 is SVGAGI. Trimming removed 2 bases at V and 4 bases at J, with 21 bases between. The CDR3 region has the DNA TGTGCCAGCAGTTACAAGACCCCGGGCCCCCCCTGGTACAATGAGCAGTTCTTC. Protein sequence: CASSYKTPGPPWYNEQFF.

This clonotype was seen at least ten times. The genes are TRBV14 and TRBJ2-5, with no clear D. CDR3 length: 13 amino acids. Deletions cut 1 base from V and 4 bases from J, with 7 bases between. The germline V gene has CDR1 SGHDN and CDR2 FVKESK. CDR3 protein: CASSQGLRETQYF. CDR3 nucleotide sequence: TGTGCCAGCAGCCAAGGTCTCCGAGAGACCCAGTACTTC.

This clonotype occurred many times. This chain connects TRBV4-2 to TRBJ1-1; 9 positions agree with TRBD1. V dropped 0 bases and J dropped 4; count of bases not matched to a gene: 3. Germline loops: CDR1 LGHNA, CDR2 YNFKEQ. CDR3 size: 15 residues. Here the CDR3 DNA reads TGTGCCAGCAGCCAAGAACAGGGGGCGTCCACTGAAGCTTTCTTT. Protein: CASSQEQGASTEAFF.

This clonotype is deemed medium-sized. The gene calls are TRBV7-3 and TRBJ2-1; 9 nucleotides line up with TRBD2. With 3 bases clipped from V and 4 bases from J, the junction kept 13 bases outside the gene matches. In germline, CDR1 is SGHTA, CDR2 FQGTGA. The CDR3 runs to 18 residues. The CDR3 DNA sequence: TGTGCCAGCAGCTTCGGGCTAGCGGGACCCCCTAATTACAATGAGCAGTTCTTC. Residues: CASSFGLAGPPNYNEQFF.

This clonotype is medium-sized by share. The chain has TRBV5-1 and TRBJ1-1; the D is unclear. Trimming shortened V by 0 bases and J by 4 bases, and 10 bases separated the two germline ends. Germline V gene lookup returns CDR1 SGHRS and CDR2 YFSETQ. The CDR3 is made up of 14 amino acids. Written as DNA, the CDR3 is TGCGCCAGCAGCTTGGCCGTGGCGGGCACTGAAGCTTTCTTT. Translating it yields CASSLAVAGTEAFF.

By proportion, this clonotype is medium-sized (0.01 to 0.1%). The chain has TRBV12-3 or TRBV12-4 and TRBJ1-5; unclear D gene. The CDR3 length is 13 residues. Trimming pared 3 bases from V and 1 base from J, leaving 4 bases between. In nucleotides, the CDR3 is TGTGCCAGCAGTTTTAACAGCAATCAGCCCCAGCATTTT. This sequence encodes CASSFNSNQPQHF.

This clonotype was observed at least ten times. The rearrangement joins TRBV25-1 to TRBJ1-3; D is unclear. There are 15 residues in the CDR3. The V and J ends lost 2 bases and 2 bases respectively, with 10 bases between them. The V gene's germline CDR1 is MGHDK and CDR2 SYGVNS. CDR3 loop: CASSEQTTPGNTIYF. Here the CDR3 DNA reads TGTGCCAGCAGTGAACAGACAACACCTGGAAACACCATATATTTT. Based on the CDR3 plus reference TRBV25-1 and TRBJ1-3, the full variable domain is EADIYQTPRYLVIGTGKKITLECSQTMGHDKMYWYQQDPGMELHLIHYSYGVNSTEKGDLSSESTVSRIRTEHFPLTLESARPSHTSQYLCASSEQTTPGNTIYFGEGSWLTVV.

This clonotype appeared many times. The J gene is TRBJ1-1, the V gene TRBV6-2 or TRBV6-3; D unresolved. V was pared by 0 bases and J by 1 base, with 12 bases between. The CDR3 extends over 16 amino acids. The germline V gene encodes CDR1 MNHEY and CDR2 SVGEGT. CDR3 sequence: CASSYSPGIENTEAFF. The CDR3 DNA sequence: TGTGCCAGCAGTTACTCTCCCGGGATAGAGAACACTGAAGCTTTCTTT.

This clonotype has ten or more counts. The CDR3 region has the DNA TGTGCCAGCAGTAGAGGACAGGCCCAACGGGAAGCTTTCTTT. This gives the protein CASSRGQAQREAFF. This chain uses TRBV6-2 or TRBV6-3 with TRBJ1-1, with 7 bases matching TRBD1. The CDR3 has 14 amino acids. V lost 5 bases and J lost 8; bases outside the gene matches: 11. The germline CDR1 and CDR2 sequences are MNHEY and SVGEGT.

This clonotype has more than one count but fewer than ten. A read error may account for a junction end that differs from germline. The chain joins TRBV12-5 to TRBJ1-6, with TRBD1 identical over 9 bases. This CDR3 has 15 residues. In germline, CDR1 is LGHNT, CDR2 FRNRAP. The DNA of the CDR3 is TGTGCTAGTGGCTTGGGACAGGGAATTGATTCACCCCTCCACTTT. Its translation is CASGLGQGIDSPLHF.

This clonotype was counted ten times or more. The CDR3 loop reads CASSGPTGWARNTEAFF. DNA for the CDR3: TGTGCCAGCAGTGGGCCGACAGGATGGGCTCGGAACACTGAAGCTTTCTTT. The J gene is TRBJ1-1, the V gene TRBV12-3 or TRBV12-4; weak D call: TRBD1 (6 bases). This CDR3 is built from 17 residues. Trimming removed 5 bases at V and 1 base at J, with 20 bases between.

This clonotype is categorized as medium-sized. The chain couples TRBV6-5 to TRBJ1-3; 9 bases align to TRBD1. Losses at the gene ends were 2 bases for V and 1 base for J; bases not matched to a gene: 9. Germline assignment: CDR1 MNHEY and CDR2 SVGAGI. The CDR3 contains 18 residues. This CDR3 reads CASSYEIWGQGSGNTIYF. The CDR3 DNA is TGTGCCAGCAGTTACGAGATTTGGGGACAGGGATCTGGAAACACCATATATTTT.

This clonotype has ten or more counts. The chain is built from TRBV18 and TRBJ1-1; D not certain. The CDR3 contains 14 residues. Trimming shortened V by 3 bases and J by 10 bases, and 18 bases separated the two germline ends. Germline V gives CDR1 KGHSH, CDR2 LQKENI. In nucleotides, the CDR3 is TGTGCCAGCTCACCCCCCACGAGCGGGAGAGGAGCTTTCTTT. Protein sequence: CASSPPTSGRGAFF.

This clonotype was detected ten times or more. This CDR3 reads CASSLEGVRLEKLFF. CDR3 in DNA: TGTGCCAGCAGCCTCGAGGGGGTGCGACTGGAAAAACTGTTTTTT. The chain joins TRBV7-2 to TRBJ1-4, with D tentatively TRBD1 (6 bases). CDR3 length: 15 amino acids. Germline V CDR1 and CDR2: SGHTA, FQGNSA. V was clipped by 5 bases and J by 8 bases, with 18 bases between them.

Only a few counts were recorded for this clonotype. The CDR3 loop is CASSLGSFSGGSNQPQHF. The CDR3 DNA is TGTGCCAGCAGTTTAGGTAGCTTTTCCGGCGGGAGCAATCAGCCCCAGCATTTT. V gene TRBV12-3 or TRBV12-4 combines with J gene TRBJ1-5; D gene unclear. CDR3 length equals 18 residues. V lost 1 base and J 1 base, leaving 17 bases between the germline ends.

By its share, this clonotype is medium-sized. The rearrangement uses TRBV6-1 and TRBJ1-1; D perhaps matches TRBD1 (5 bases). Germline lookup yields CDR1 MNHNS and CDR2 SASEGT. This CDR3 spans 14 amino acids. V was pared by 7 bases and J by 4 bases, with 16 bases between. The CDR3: CASTRGVGGTEAFF. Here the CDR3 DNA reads TGTGCCAGCACCCGAGGGGTCGGGGGCACTGAAGCTTTCTTT.

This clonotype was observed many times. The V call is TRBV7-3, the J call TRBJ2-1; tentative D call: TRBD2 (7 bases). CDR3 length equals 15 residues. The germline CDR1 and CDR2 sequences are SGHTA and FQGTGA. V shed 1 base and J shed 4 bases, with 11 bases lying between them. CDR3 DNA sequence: TGTGCCAGCAGCTTAATCAGGGGAGGGTACAATGAGCAGTTCTTC. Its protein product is CASSLIRGGYNEQFF. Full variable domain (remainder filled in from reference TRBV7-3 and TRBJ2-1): GAGVSQTPSNKVTEKGKYVELRCDPISGHTALYWYRQSLGQGPEFLIYFQGTGAADDSGLPNDRFFAVRPEGSVSTLKIQRTERGDSAVYLCASSLIRGGYNEQFFGPGTRLTVL.

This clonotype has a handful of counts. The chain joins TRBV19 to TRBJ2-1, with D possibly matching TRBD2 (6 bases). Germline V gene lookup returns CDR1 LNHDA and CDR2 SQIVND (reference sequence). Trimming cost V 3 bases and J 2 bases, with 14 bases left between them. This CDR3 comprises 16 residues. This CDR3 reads CASSMAGGFTYNEQFF. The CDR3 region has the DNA TGTGCCAGTAGTATGGCAGGAGGGTTCACCTACAATGAGCAGTTCTTC.

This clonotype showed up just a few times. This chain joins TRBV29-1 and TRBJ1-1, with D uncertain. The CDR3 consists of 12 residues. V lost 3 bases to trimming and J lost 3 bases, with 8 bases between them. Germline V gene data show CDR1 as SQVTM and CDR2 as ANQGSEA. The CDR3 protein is CSVEKGDTEAFF. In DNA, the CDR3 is TGCAGCGTTGAGAAGGGAGACACTGAAGCTTTCTTT.

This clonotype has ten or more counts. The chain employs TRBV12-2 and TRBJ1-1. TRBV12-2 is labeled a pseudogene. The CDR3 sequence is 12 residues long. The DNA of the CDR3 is TGTGCAAGTCGCTTACTGTTTGGAGAAGCTTTCTTT. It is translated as CASRLLFGEAFF.

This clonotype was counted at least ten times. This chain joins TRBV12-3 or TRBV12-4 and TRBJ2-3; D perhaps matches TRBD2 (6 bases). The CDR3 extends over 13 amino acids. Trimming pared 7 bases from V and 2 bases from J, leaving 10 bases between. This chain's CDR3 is CASNSGSTDTQYF. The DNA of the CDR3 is TGTGCCAGCAATAGCGGATCCACAGATACGCAGTATTTT.

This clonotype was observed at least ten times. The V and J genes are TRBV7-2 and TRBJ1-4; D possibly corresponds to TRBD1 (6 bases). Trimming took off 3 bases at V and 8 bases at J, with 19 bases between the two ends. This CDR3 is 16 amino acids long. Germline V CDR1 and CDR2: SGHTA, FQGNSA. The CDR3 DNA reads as TGTGCCAGCAGCTTGTACCGGGGGGGGGCTCGGGAAAAACTGTTTTTT. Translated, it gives CASSLYRGGAREKLFF.

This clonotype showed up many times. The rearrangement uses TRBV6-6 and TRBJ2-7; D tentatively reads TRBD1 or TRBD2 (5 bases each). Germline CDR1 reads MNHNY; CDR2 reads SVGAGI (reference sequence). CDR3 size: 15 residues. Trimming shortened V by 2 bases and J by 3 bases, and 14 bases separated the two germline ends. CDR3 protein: CASSYRDVRSYEQYF. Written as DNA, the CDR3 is TGTGCCAGCAGTTACCGGGACGTACGTAGCTACGAGCAGTACTTC.

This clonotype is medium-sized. The CDR3 reads CASSPLGTFGPNTEAFF. CDR3 in DNA: TGTGCCAGCAGCCCCCTCGGAACGTTCGGTCCTAACACTGAAGCTTTCTTT. The chain uses TRBV27 and TRBJ1-1; D unclear. Deletions cut 6 bases from V and 2 bases from J, with 22 bases between. This CDR3 region has 17 residues. Germline V gene sequence: CDR1 MNHEY, CDR2 SMNVEV (reference sequence).

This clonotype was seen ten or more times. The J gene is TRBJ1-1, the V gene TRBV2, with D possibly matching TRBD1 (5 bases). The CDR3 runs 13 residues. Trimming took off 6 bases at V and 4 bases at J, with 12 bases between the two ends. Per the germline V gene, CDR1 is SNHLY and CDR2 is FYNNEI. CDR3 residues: CASSLTVRTEAFF. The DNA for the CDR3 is TGTGCCAGCAGCCTGACAGTCCGCACTGAAGCTTTCTTT.

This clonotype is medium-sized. CDR3 amino acids: CASSEASGALDTQYF. CDR3 sequence (DNA): TGCGCCAGCAGTGAGGCTAGCGGGGCCCTGGATACGCAGTATTTT. The chain employs TRBV10-1 and TRBJ2-3; TRBD2 aligns across 9 bases. This CDR3 region has 15 residues. Trimming at V came to 2 bases and at J to 6 bases, leaving 6 bases not matched to a gene. The germline V gene encodes CDR1 WNHNN and CDR2 SYGVQD (reference sequence).

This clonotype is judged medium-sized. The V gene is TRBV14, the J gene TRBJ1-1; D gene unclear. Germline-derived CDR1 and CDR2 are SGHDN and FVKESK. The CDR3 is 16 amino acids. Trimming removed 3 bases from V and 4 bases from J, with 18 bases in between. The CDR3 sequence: CASSQDSNSLSTEAFF. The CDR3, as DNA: TGTGCCAGCAGCCAGGATAGTAACAGCTTATCCACTGAAGCTTTCTTT.

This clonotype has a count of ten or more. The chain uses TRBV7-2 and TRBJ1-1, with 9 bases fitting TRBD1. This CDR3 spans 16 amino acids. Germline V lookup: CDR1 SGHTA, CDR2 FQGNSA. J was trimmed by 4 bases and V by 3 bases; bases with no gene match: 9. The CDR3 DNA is TGTGCCAGCAGCTTGGCAGCGGACAGGGGAATCACTGAAGCTTTCTTT. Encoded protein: CASSLAADRGITEAFF.